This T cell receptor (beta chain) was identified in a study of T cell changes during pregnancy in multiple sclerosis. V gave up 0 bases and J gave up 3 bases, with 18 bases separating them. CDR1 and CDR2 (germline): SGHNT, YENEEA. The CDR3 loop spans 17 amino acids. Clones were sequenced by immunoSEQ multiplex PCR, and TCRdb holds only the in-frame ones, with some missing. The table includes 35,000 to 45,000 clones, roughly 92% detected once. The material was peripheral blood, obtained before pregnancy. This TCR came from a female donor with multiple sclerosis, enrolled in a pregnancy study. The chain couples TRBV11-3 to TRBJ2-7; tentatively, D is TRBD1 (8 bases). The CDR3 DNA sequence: TGTGCCAGCAGCTTAGATGCTGCAGCGGGACAGGACTACGAGCAGTACTTC. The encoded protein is CASSLDAAAGQDYEQYF.